Sequencing of this T cell receptor beta chain was carried out in a study of neurological immune-mediated disorders. Germline V CDR1 and CDR2: SGHVS, FNYEAQ. CDR3 length: 15 residues. V gave up 0 bases and J gave up 6 bases, with 11 bases separating them. Synthesis of cDNA was carried out by template-switch 5'RACE. The reaction used 10-nucleotide random UMIs. TCRdb re-called the 5' RACE reads with MiXCR, one entry per CDR3 protein. There are around 18,000 distinct CDR3 sequences in the sample; roughly 29% occur only once, and 30% to 35% lies in the top ten. This clonotype was counted at least ten times. Its antigen is currently unknown. Study-wide findings and caveats: Across subjects, expanded clones had no CDR3 amino acid sequences in common, pointing to private repertoires in all groups.

This chain links TRBV7-6 with TRBJ2-2; tentatively, D is TRBD2 (5 bases). The TCR sequence derives from a man aged 50 to 59 with HTLV-1-associated myelopathy (HAM/TSP). The sample taken for sequencing was PBMCs. The CDR3 sequence: CASSLARPGSGELFF. The CDR3 DNA follows: TGTGCCAGCAGCTTAGCGCGGCCGGGGTCCGGGGAGCTGTTTTTT.